This entry lists 26 T cell receptor beta chains sequenced from one sample in a study of T cells in Graves' hyperthyroidism and ophthalmopathy. Amplification of TCR beta CDR3 regions used RNA as the template. In the first-round RT-PCR of the TCR CDR3, the HTBI primer set was used. TCRdb independently ran MiXCR on the multiplex PCR reads; one entry per CDR3 protein. The profile shows 640,000 or so distinct CDR3 sequences, about 14% of them singletons. Sequenced sample: blood. Receptors were obtained from a young woman with Graves' ophthalmopathy.

This clonotype was counted at least ten times. The chain employs TRBV7-9 and TRBJ2-7; 9 bases are shared with TRBD1. Germline assignment: CDR1 SEHNR and CDR2 FQNEAQ (reference sequence). CDR3 size: 12 residues. Germline trimming cut 7 bases from V and 2 bases from J; bases unmatched to any gene: 0. CDR3 loop: CASNRGPYEQYF. CDR3 DNA sequence: TGTGCCAGCAACAGGGGGCCCTACGAGCAGTACTTC.

This clonotype was seen only a few times. This chain joins TRBV4-1 and TRBJ2-1, with TRBD2 as a possible D gene (6 bases). The CDR3 sequence is 16 residues long. V dropped 7 bases and J dropped 0 bases, with 16 bases sitting between them. Germline V CDR1 and CDR2: MGHRA, YSYEKL. This CDR3 reads CASKEELTSSYNEQFF. CDR3 coding DNA: TGCGCCAGCAAAGAGGAACTGACTAGCTCCTACAATGAGCAGTTCTTC.

There are many counts of this clonotype. CDR3 DNA: TGTGCCTGGAGTTCCTGGACAGGGGAGAACACTGAAGCTTTCTTT. It translates to CAWSSWTGENTEAFF. The rearrangement joins TRBV30 to TRBJ1-1, with TRBD1 matching 9 bases. The length of the CDR3 is 15 residues. Trimming at V came to 2 bases and at J to 1 base, leaving 5 bases not matched to a gene. From germline, CDR1 is GTSNPN and CDR2 SVGIG (reference sequence).

In the case of this clonotype: An end of the junction differs from the germline gene, which may be a read error. This sequence joins TRBV7-9 and TRBJ2-2; perhaps TRBD2 as D (5 bases). Germline-derived CDR1 and CDR2 are SEHNR and FQNEAQ (reference sequence). The CDR3 consists of 15 residues. DNA of the CDR3: TGTGCCAGCAGCCCTCGGTACCGAGACACCGGGGAGCCGTTTTTT. This sequence encodes CASSPRYRDTGEPFF.

This clonotype occurred many times. The V call is TRBV7-8, the J call TRBJ2-7; the match to TRBD1 covers 10 bases. The germline CDR1 and CDR2 sequences are SGHVS and FQNEAQ. Germline trimming cut 8 bases from V and 1 base from J; bases unmatched to any gene: 2. The CDR3 totals 13 residues. DNA of the CDR3: TGTGCCAGCCGGGACAGGGGTTCCTACGAGCAGTACTTC. Protein: CASRDRGSYEQYF.

This clonotype came up many times. This rearrangement joins TRBV5-1 to TRBJ2-7, with D tentatively TRBD2 (6 bases). Germline CDR1 is SGHRS and CDR2 is YFSETQ. This CDR3 comprises 16 residues. The V gene lost 0 bases and the J gene lost 8 bases, with 21 bases spanning the gap. The CDR3 DNA follows: TGCGCCAGCAGCTTGGGTCCGGGACTGGGGGTCCATCAGCAGTACTTC. It is translated as CASSLGPGLGVHQQYF.

The J gene is TRBJ1-5, the V gene TRBV19; D possibly corresponds to TRBD1 (5 bases). This CDR3 is built from 15 residues. V gave up 3 bases and J gave up 4 bases, with 13 bases separating them. The germline CDR1 and CDR2 sequences are LNHDA and SQIVND (reference sequence). The CDR3 reads CASSMWGKKNQPQHF. CDR3 in DNA: TGTGCCAGTAGTATGTGGGGGAAAAAAAATCAGCCCCAGCATTTT.

This clonotype appeared many times. The chain joins TRBV5-6 to TRBJ2-7, with TRBD1 as a possible D gene (6 bases). V was clipped by 5 bases and J by 0 bases, with 12 bases between them. The CDR3 contains 14 residues. Per the germline V gene, CDR1 is SGHDT and CDR2 is YYEEEE. The CDR3 bases are TGTGCCAGCAGGGAGAGGGGGAGCTCCTACGAGCAGTACTTC. It specifies CASRERGSSYEQYF.

This clonotype was seen many times. V is TRBV3-1 and J is TRBJ1-6; D is unclear. The CDR3 extends over 13 amino acids. The germline V gene encodes CDR1 LGHDT and CDR2 YNNKEL (reference sequence). Deletions cut 3 bases from V and 7 bases from J, with 7 bases between. The CDR3 is CASSQDGNSPLHF. The DNA for the CDR3 is TGTGCCAGCAGCCAGGACGGGAATTCACCCCTCCACTTT.

This clonotype turned up a few times. The chain employs TRBV12-3 or TRBV12-4 and TRBJ2-4; the D gene is possibly TRBD1 (6 bases). Trimming shortened V by 6 bases and J by 0 bases, and 18 bases separated the two germline ends. The CDR3 runs to 17 residues. The CDR3 is CASSGQPDLEAKNIQYF. The CDR3 DNA reads as TGTGCCAGCAGCGGACAGCCCGATCTAGAAGCCAAAAACATTCAGTACTTC.

This clonotype appeared many times. This sequence joins TRBV11-2 and TRBJ2-5; 9 positions match TRBD1. The CDR3 spans 17 residues. Germline V gene sequence: CDR1 SGHAT, CDR2 FQNNGV. With 4 bases clipped from V and 5 bases from J, the junction kept 14 bases outside the gene matches. This CDR3 is CASSSRDRVLGSETQYF. The CDR3 DNA sequence: TGTGCCAGCAGCTCCCGGGACAGGGTCTTAGGTTCGGAGACCCAGTACTTC.

This clonotype was detected only a few times. J is TRBJ2-1 and V is TRBV6-5, with a possible D match to TRBD2 (5 bases). Germline lookup yields CDR1 MNHEY and CDR2 SVGAGI. Trimming took off 4 bases at V and 5 bases at J, with 18 bases between the two ends. The CDR3 has 16 residues. DNA of the CDR3: TGTGCCAGCAGTTTCTCCCCGGTTGGAGGCCACAATGAGCAGTTCTTC. Its protein product is CASSFSPVGGHNEQFF.

This clonotype was recorded at least ten times. The rearrangement joins TRBV6-2 or TRBV6-3 to TRBJ2-4, with D possibly TRBD1 on 5 matching bases. The germline CDR1 and CDR2 sequences are MNHEY and SVGEGT. V lost 5 bases and J lost 1, with 12 bases in between. This CDR3 region has 15 residues. CDR3 sequence reads: CASSVQGSAKNIQYF. DNA for the CDR3: TGTGCCAGCAGTGTGCAGGGTTCGGCCAAAAACATTCAGTACTTC.

This clonotype appeared a few times. This chain connects TRBV19 to TRBJ2-3; 9 nucleotides line up with TRBD1. V was clipped by 4 bases and J by 6 bases; unmatched bases: 8. CDR3 length: 15 amino acids. Germline V gene lookup returns CDR1 LNHDA and CDR2 SQIVND (reference sequence). CDR3 amino acids: CASSTPGQGADTQYF. The CDR3 DNA follows: TGTGCCAGTAGTACTCCGGGACAGGGTGCCGATACGCAGTATTTT.

This clonotype was detected only a few times. This chain uses TRBV7-9 with TRBJ1-3; D is undetermined. Looked up from germline, CDR1 is SEHNR and CDR2 is FQNEAQ (reference sequence). Trimming took 2 bases from V and 7 from J, leaving 27 bases between them. This CDR3 region has 19 residues. The CDR3 region is CASSLWPRTNDPARNTIYF. The CDR3 coding sequence is TGTGCCAGCAGCTTATGGCCCCGGACGAATGACCCAGCGAGGAACACCATATATTTT. The whole variable domain, remainder taken from reference TRBV7-9 and TRBJ1-3, is DTGVSQNPRHKITKRGQNVTFRCDPISEHNRLYWYRQTLGQGPEFLTYFQNEAQLEKSRLLSDRFSAERPKGSFSTLEIQRTEQGDSAMYLCASSLWPRTNDPARNTIYFGEGSWLTVV.

This clonotype was seen repeatedly, ten times or more. The chain combines TRBV12-3 or TRBV12-4 with TRBJ2-1; 8 positions match TRBD1. This CDR3 has 22 residues. V was pared by 3 bases and J by 6 bases, with 28 bases of the junction left unmatched. CDR3 in amino acids: CASSFLDRAYLSTRGRFNEQFF. Here the CDR3 DNA reads TGTGCCAGCAGTTTCTTGGACAGGGCCTACTTATCCACTCGTGGAAGGTTCAATGAGCAGTTCTTC.

This clonotype was counted many times. The chain carries TRBV28 and TRBJ1-4; D is possibly TRBD1 (5 bases). This CDR3 has 16 residues. V was clipped by 2 bases and J by 4 bases, with 14 bases between them. In germline, CDR1 is MDHEN, CDR2 SYDVKM. CDR3 in amino acids: CASSLGTTPGNEKLFF. Here the CDR3 DNA reads TGTGCCAGCAGTTTAGGGACCACCCCGGGTAATGAAAAACTGTTTTTT.

The chain recombines TRBV6-2 or TRBV6-3 with TRBJ2-2; 12 bases align to TRBD1. Germline V CDR1 and CDR2: MNHEY, SVGEGT. The CDR3 totals 15 residues. V shed 5 bases and J 6 bases; nucleotides not matched to a gene: 4. The chain's CDR3 is CASSPGTGGPGELFF. The CDR3 region has the DNA TGTGCCAGCAGTCCCGGGACAGGGGGCCCCGGGGAGCTGTTTTTT.

Ten or more counts support this clonotype. The chain carries TRBV12-3 or TRBV12-4 and TRBJ2-5, with 7 bases fitting TRBD1. The CDR3 spans 14 residues. The junction had 7 bases not matched to a gene; V was cut back by 5 bases and J by 4 bases. Here the CDR3 reads CASSPNDRAETQYF. The CDR3 nucleotides are TGTGCCAGCAGTCCTAATGACAGGGCAGAGACCCAGTACTTC.

This clonotype was seen a few times. The chain uses TRBV9 and TRBJ2-6; D is ambiguous. Trimming left V 5 bases short and J 0 bases short, with 15 bases between. The CDR3 extends over 17 amino acids. Germline V gene lookup returns CDR1 SGDLS and CDR2 YYNGEE. CDR3 residues: CASSGPLHNSGANVLTF. The CDR3 coding sequence is TGTGCCAGCAGTGGCCCTTTACACAACTCTGGGGCCAACGTCCTGACTTTC.

This clonotype was observed at least ten times. This chain connects TRBV28 to TRBJ2-7; 9 bases match TRBD2. CDR3 size: 17 residues. Trimming removed 3 bases from V and 2 bases from J; junction bases left unmatched: 11. Germline V CDR1 and CDR2: MDHEN, SYDVKM. DNA for the CDR3: TGTGCCAGCAGTTTCCTAGCGGGACGGAGGAGAACCTACGAGCAGTACTTC. Protein sequence: CASSFLAGRRRTYEQYF.

V gene TRBV6-2 or TRBV6-3 combines with J gene TRBJ2-4; 9 positions agree with TRBD2. The CDR3 contains 22 residues. Trimming at V came to 0 bases and at J to 0 bases, leaving 18 bases not matched to a gene. Germline V CDR1 and CDR2: MNHEY, SVGEGT. The CDR3 spells CASSYSGEHLAGAPPAKNIQYF. As DNA, the CDR3 is TGTGCCAGCAGTTACTCTGGGGAGCACTTAGCGGGAGCCCCTCCAGCCAAAAACATTCAGTACTTC.

This clonotype was found many times. Here the CDR3 DNA reads TGTGCCAGCAGCCCGAGCGGGAGGGACGGCGAGCAGTACTTC. This encodes CASSPSGRDGEQYF. The genes are TRBV3-1 and TRBJ2-7; 10 bases map to TRBD2. Germline CDR1 LGHDT, CDR2 YNNKEL (reference sequence). Trimming cost V 4 bases and J 6 bases; bases outside gene matches: 6. The CDR3 totals 14 residues.

In this sample, this clonotype turned up once. A read error may explain this, as a much larger clone is one base away. The chain uses TRBV20-1 and TRBJ2-3; D possibly corresponds to TRBD2 (6 bases). V lost 0 bases, J lost 5 bases, and 15 bases lay in between. The germline V gene encodes CDR1 DFQATT and CDR2 SNEGSKA (reference sequence). This CDR3 is 15 amino acids long. The DNA of the CDR3 is TGCAGTGCTAGAGATGGGAAACTAGCCGGAGATACGCAGTATTTT. Protein sequence: CSARDGKLAGDTQYF.

In its sample, this clonotype was seen a few times. The chain uses TRBV5-8 and TRBJ2-3, with D maybe TRBD1 (6 bases). Looked up from germline, CDR1 is SGHTS and CDR2 is YDEGEE. The CDR3 covers 16 residues. V was cut by 0 bases and J by 2 bases, with 13 bases left in between. The CDR3 loop is CASSLGVQGVTDTQYF. In DNA, the CDR3 is TGTGCCAGCAGCTTGGGTGTACAGGGAGTCACAGATACGCAGTATTTT.

This clonotype was seen only a few times. V is TRBV4-1 and J is TRBJ2-7; 7 bases match TRBD2. CDR1 is MGHRA, CDR2 YSYEKL, per germline. The CDR3 totals 15 residues. Trimming cost V 1 base and J 3 bases; bases outside gene matches: 6. CDR3 loop: CASSQVASGLYEQYF. The CDR3 region has the DNA TGCGCCAGCAGCCAAGTGGCTAGCGGACTCTACGAGCAGTACTTC.